A single sample is the source of the 20 T cell receptor beta chains below, sequenced in a study of blood T cell repertoires in COVID-19. TCRdb keeps only in-frame clones here, not all; method: immunoSEQ multiplex PCR. The sample has 70,000 to 90,000 clones, 85% to 90% seen once; the top ten hold approximately 1%. Sequencing used PBMCs or T cells enriched from blood (not recorded which). The receptors derive from a woman aged 45-65 years with acute COVID-19.

V and J are TRBV4-1 and TRBJ1-2, with D possibly being TRBD1 (6 bases). This CDR3 has 14 amino acids. V dropped 2 bases and J dropped 7 bases, with 14 bases sitting between them. Germline values: CDR1 MGHRA, CDR2 YSYEKL. DNA for the CDR3: TGCGCCAGCAGCCAACAAACAGGGTTACGTGGCTACACCTTC. Protein sequence: CASSQQTGLRGYTF.

J is TRBJ1-2 and V is TRBV11-2; TRBD1 might be the D (5 bases). The CDR3 consists of 15 residues. Looked up from germline, CDR1 is SGHAT and CDR2 is FQNNGV. The V gene lost 6 bases and the J gene lost 4 bases, with 18 bases spanning the gap. CDR3 sequence: CASSSERIRGYGYTF. The CDR3 DNA follows: TGTGCCAGCAGTTCCGAGAGGATAAGGGGCTATGGCTACACCTTC.

The chain uses TRBV3-1 (or the pseudogene TRBV3-2) and TRBJ1-2; the D gene is possibly TRBD1 (6 bases). Trimming shortened V by 4 bases and J by 0 bases, and 15 bases separated the two germline ends. The germline CDR1 and CDR2 sequences are LGHDT and YNNKEL (reference sequence). This CDR3 contains 16 residues. The CDR3 protein is CASSPQGGGANYGYTF. The CDR3 DNA reads TGTGCCAGCAGCCCCCAGGGAGGGGGAGCTAACTATGGCTACACCTTC.

This sequence joins TRBV27 and TRBJ2-7; tentative D call: TRBD2 (6 bases). V was trimmed by 4 bases and J by 6 bases, leaving 13 bases between them. This CDR3 has 13 amino acids. Germline V CDR1 and CDR2: MNHEY, SMNVEV (reference sequence). The CDR3 region is CASSWDSGTEQYF. For the CDR3, the DNA is TGTGCCAGCAGTTGGGACTCCGGCACCGAGCAGTACTTC.

The rearrangement joins TRBV9 to TRBJ1-5; TRBD1 is a possible D gene (6 bases). With 3 bases removed from V and 5 bases from J, the gap between germline ends came to 9 bases. The length of the CDR3 is 13 residues. Looked up from germline, CDR1 is SGDLS and CDR2 is YYNGEE. For the CDR3, the DNA is TGTGCCAGCAGCGCGGACAGTTATCAGCCCCAGCATTTT. Encoded protein: CASSADSYQPQHF.

This clone was seen only once. This chain uses TRBV11-2 with TRBJ2-3; the D gene is possibly TRBD1 (7 bases). Looked up from germline, CDR1 is SGHAT and CDR2 is FQNNGV. Trimming pared 6 bases from V and 4 bases from J, leaving 17 bases between. The CDR3 is made up of 15 amino acids. Here the CDR3 reads CASSTWRGLSDTQYF. For the CDR3, the DNA is TGTGCCAGCAGTACCTGGAGGGGGCTTTCAGATACGCAGTATTTT.

This chain connects TRBV19 to TRBJ2-1, with TRBD1 as a possible D gene (5 bases). Trimming stripped 8 bases from V and 5 bases from J, with 10 bases between. The CDR3 runs 12 residues. Germline values: CDR1 LNHDA, CDR2 SQIVND (reference sequence). CDR3 nucleotides: TGTGCCAGTCAGACAGAAAACAATGAGCAGTTCTTC. As protein: CASQTENNEQFF.

The V call is TRBV21-1, the J call TRBJ1-2; TRBD1 is the table's D call and was not checked against the DNA. TRBV21-1 constitutes a pseudogene. There are 15 residues in the CDR3. This CDR3 is CASSPRTGNNYGYTF. The CDR3 DNA reads TGTGCCAGCAGCCCGCGGACAGGAAATAACTATGGCTACACCTTC.

The chain joins TRBV6-5 to TRBJ2-7; tentatively, D is TRBD1 (6 bases). The CDR3 is made up of 14 amino acids. From germline, CDR1 is MNHEY and CDR2 SVGAGI. Trimming removed 7 bases at V and 7 bases at J, with 20 bases between. The CDR3 DNA is TGTGCCAGCACCCGGGACAACTACTCGTGGGAGCAGTACTTC. Translating gives CASTRDNYSWEQYF.

The J gene is TRBJ1-1, the V gene TRBV5-1, with D perhaps matching TRBD1 (5 bases). This CDR3 has 15 residues. Trimming stripped 4 bases from V and 7 bases from J, with 20 bases between. Germline lookup yields CDR1 SGHRS and CDR2 YFSETQ. CDR3 DNA: TGCGCCAGCAGCCGCACAGTGGGGCAGTGGGATGAAGCTTTCTTT. Protein sequence: CASSRTVGQWDEAFF.

This chain joins TRBV14 and TRBJ2-7, with D perhaps TRBD1 (6 bases). Deletions cut 0 bases from V and 6 bases from J, with 15 bases between. This CDR3 region has 15 residues. Germline V gene sequence: CDR1 SGHDN, CDR2 FVKESK. The CDR3, as DNA: TGTGCCAGCAGCCAAGAGGCCCAGGGGTTAGGCGAGCAGTACTTC. It specifies CASSQEAQGLGEQYF.

The CDR3 sequence is CASSSIQGYEQYF. CDR3 in DNA: TGTGCCAGCAGCTCCATACAGGGTTACGAGCAGTACTTC. The chain has TRBV7-8 and TRBJ2-7; D might be TRBD1 (6 bases). This CDR3 is built from 13 residues. Germline-derived CDR1 and CDR2 are SGHVS and FQNEAQ. Trimming removed 4 bases from V and 4 bases from J, with 11 bases in between.

The V and J genes are TRBV7-6 and TRBJ2-3, with 12 bases identical to TRBD2. The CDR3 length is 17 residues. Trimming at V came to 5 bases and at J to 9 bases, leaving 15 bases not matched to a gene. The V gene's germline CDR1 is SGHVS and CDR2 FNYEAQ. The CDR3 here is CASSPGGTSGPVLTQYF. The CDR3 DNA reads as TGTGCCAGCAGCCCGGGAGGGACTAGCGGGCCCGTACTCACGCAGTATTTT.

This chain links TRBV6-5 with TRBJ2-5; D possibly corresponds to TRBD1 (6 bases). The germline gives CDR1 MNHEY, CDR2 SVGAGI. CDR3 length: 14 residues. The ends were cut back, 2 bases at V and 8 bases at J, with 15 bases in the middle. CDR3 amino acids: CASSYLLRGSTQYF. CDR3 in DNA: TGTGCCAGCAGTTACCTGTTAAGGGGGAGCACCCAGTACTTC.

The chain has TRBV14 and TRBJ1-2; D ambiguous. The CDR3 loop spans 13 amino acids. V shed 1 base and J shed 0 bases, with 3 bases lying between them. Germline-derived CDR1 and CDR2 are SGHDN and FVKESK. CDR3 in DNA: TGTGCCAGCAGCCAAGGCGCTAACTATGGCTACACCTTC. Translating gives CASSQGANYGYTF.

The chain is built from TRBV5-4 and TRBJ1-3; D call uncertain. Per the germline V gene, CDR1 is SGHNT and CDR2 is YYREEE (reference sequence). The CDR3 is made up of 13 amino acids. Trimming removed 1 base at V and 7 bases at J, with 9 bases between. CDR3 sequence: CASSLTPENTIYF. CDR3 coding DNA: TGTGCCAGCAGCTTGACCCCCGAGAACACCATATATTTT.

This clone was found once. The genes are TRBV6-5 and TRBJ1-1; D is undetermined. CDR1 and CDR2 (germline): MNHEY, SVGAGI. The CDR3 covers 13 residues. Between the trimmed V and J ends, which lost 0 bases and 6 bases, there was a span of 8 bases. As DNA, the CDR3 is TGTGCCAGCAGTTACTCGATTGGGCCTGAAGCTTTCTTT. Translated: CASSYSIGPEAFF.

CDR3 bases: TGTGCCAGCAGTGAACGTGGAGGGATCCAAGAGACCCAGTACTTC. This sequence encodes CASSERGGIQETQYF. The V and J genes are TRBV6-1 and TRBJ2-5; D is perhaps TRBD2 (6 bases). Germline-derived CDR1 and CDR2 are MNHNS and SASEGT. The length of the CDR3 is 15 residues. V lost 2 bases, J lost 1 base, and 11 bases lay in between.

The V call is TRBV2, the J call TRBJ2-7, with 7 bases identical to TRBD1. Germline values: CDR1 SNHLY, CDR2 FYNNEI. The CDR3 length is 14 residues. Trimming took 2 bases from V and 7 from J; bases not matched to a gene: 8. The CDR3 DNA follows: TGTGCCAGCAGTGAATTGGTTAGGGGGCTTGAGCAGTACTTC. Translation gives CASSELVRGLEQYF.

The chain has TRBV11-3 and TRBJ2-2, with 10 nucleotides matching TRBD2. The CDR3 is made up of 15 amino acids. J was trimmed by 5 bases and V by 5 bases; bases with no gene match: 5. Germline lookup yields CDR1 SGHNT and CDR2 YENEEA. CDR3 protein: CASSPSGRGTGELFF. The CDR3 DNA is TGTGCCAGCAGCCCGAGCGGGAGGGGTACCGGGGAGCTGTTTTTT.